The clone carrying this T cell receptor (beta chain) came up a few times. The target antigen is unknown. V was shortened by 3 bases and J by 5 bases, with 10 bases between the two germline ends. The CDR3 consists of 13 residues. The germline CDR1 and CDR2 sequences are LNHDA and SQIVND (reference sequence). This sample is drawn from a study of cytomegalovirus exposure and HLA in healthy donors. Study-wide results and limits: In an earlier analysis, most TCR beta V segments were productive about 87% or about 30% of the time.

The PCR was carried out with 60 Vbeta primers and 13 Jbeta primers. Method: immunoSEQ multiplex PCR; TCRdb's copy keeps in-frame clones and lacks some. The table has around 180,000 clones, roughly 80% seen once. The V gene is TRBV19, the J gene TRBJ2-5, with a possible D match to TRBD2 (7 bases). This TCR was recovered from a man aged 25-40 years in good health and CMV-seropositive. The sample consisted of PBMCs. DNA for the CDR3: TGTGCCAGTAGTATTGAGGGGGGGGAGACCCAGTACTTC. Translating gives CASSIEGGETQYF.